A single sample is the source of the 7 T cell receptor beta chains below, sequenced in a study of cytomegalovirus exposure and HLA in healthy donors (dated by TCRdb to about 2017). Preparation of the library involved the immunoSEQ multiplex PCR assay. A mixture of 60 forward primers for TCR Vbeta segments and 13 reverse primers for TCR Jbeta segments was used in the multiplex PCR. Sourced from immuneACCESS, this table was stored by TCRdb with only in-frame sequences that have V and J called. A share of the clones is absent; for the studies checked, an unresolved V gene accounts for under half, and the remainder has no known explanation. The sample profile shows around 100,000 clones; 79% of them were found once. Approximately 3.7% of the sample goes to the ten largest clones. The sequenced sample consisted of PBMCs. Receptor source: a man aged 50-60 years in good health and CMV-seropositive.

V and J are TRBV7-2 and TRBJ2-7; 8 nucleotides match TRBD1. The CDR3 runs 12 residues. Germline CDR1 and CDR2: SGHTA and FQGNSA. V shed 5 bases, J shed 6 bases, and the junction held 3 bases outside the gene matches. DNA for the CDR3: TGTGCCAGCAGCCGGGACAGGACCGAGCAGTACTTC. Translating gives CASSRDRTEQYF.

The V call is TRBV9, the J call TRBJ1-2, with 9 bases identical to TRBD1. The CDR3 is 14 amino acids. CDR1 and CDR2 (germline): SGDLS, YYNGEE. After removal of 3 bases from V and 5 bases from J, the junction contained 5 bases not matched to a gene. As DNA, the CDR3 is TGTGCCAGCAGCGCCGGGACAGGGCAGTATGGCTACACCTTC. Its protein is CASSAGTGQYGYTF.

The chain couples TRBV4-1 to TRBJ1-5; D is ambiguous. Germline CDR1 is MGHRA and CDR2 is YSYEKL. The germline V and J ends were trimmed by 1 base and 6 bases, with 16 bases remaining between them. This CDR3 region has 16 residues. As DNA, the CDR3 is TGCGCCAGCAGCCAAGTTCTCCAAAGACTGAGTCAGCCCCAGCATTTT. This gives the protein CASSQVLQRLSQPQHF.

The J gene is TRBJ2-1, the V gene TRBV5-1, with D perhaps TRBD1 (5 bases). Germline V gives CDR1 SGHRS, CDR2 YFSETQ. The V end lost 0 bases, the J end lost 1 base, and 11 bases lay between the germline ends. This CDR3 spans 16 amino acids. The CDR3 nucleotides are TGCGCCAGCAGCTTGGAAGGGGTTAGGTCCTACAATGAGCAGTTCTTC. It codes for CASSLEGVRSYNEQFF.

V usage is TRBV7-8 and J usage is TRBJ2-7, with 8 bases identical to TRBD1. Germline CDR1 SGHVS, CDR2 FQNEAQ. This CDR3 has 13 residues. V trimming: 3 bases; J trimming: 2 bases; junction bases outside the gene matches: 0. The CDR3 loop reads CASSLDRAYEQYF. The CDR3 DNA reads TGTGCCAGCAGCTTGGACAGGGCCTACGAGCAGTACTTC.

The chain has TRBV7-2 and TRBJ2-7, with a weak D call TRBD2 (6 bases). CDR1 is SGHTA, CDR2 FQGNSA, per germline. The CDR3 has 16 residues. V dropped 5 bases and J dropped 0 bases, with 17 bases sitting between them. The CDR3 sequence is CASSVNSAGTSYEQYF. CDR3 bases: TGTGCCAGCAGCGTTAACTCCGCGGGGACCTCCTACGAGCAGTACTTC.

The J gene is TRBJ2-2, the V gene TRBV28; tentative D call: TRBD2 (5 bases). The CDR3 covers 10 residues. Trimming cost V 10 bases and J 6 bases, with 6 bases left between them. Per the germline V gene, CDR1 is MDHEN and CDR2 is SYDVKM. The CDR3 sequence is CATGAGELFF. The CDR3 nucleotides are TGTGCCACCGGGGCCGGGGAGCTGTTTTTT.